One sample yielded the 25 T cell receptor beta chains listed below, sequenced in a study of CD8 T cells in Susac syndrome (dated by TCRdb to about 2019). The library relied on the immunoSEQ multiplex PCR assay. RNA was extracted using the RNeasy kit, and about 0.45 to 1 microgram was reverse transcribed with random hexamers. TCRdb handled the public reads itself, with Q25 trimming in fastp and clone calling in MiXCR, and kept productive beta chains. One record per CDR3 amino acid sequence lists the most common genes and DNA. In this sample the table shows some 200,000 distinct CDR3 sequences, roughly 94% of which occur a single time. The ten largest clones represent less than 0.2% of the sample. The sequenced material came from CD8+ T cells from PBMCs. These receptors came from a human donor with Susac syndrome.

The chain carries TRBV19 and TRBJ2-7; D perhaps matches TRBD2 (6 bases). The CDR3 is 14 amino acids. Trimming removed 3 bases at V and 4 bases at J, with 13 bases between. The germline V gene has CDR1 LNHDA and CDR2 SQIVND (reference sequence). The CDR3 DNA sequence: TGTGCCAGTAGTATGGCCGGAGGGCCGTACGAGCAGTACTTC. Protein sequence: CASSMAGGPYEQYF.

V and J are TRBV13 and TRBJ2-1; 7 positions match TRBD1. Per the germline V gene, CDR1 is PRHDT and CDR2 is FYEKMQ (reference sequence). The J segment lost 3 bases and the V segment lost 2 bases, leaving 4 bases of the junction unmatched. CDR3 size: 15 residues. The CDR3 reads CASSLWTGVYNEQFF. The CDR3 DNA sequence: TGTGCCAGCAGCTTATGGACAGGAGTCTACAATGAGCAGTTCTTC.

The chain recombines TRBV25-1 with TRBJ2-5, with 11 bases matching TRBD1. CDR3 size: 15 residues. V shed 2 bases, J shed 7 bases, and the junction held 6 bases outside the gene matches. Germline CDR1 is MGHDK and CDR2 is SYGVNS. The CDR3 sequence is CASSEGTGGWGTQYF. The CDR3 DNA reads as TGTGCCAGCAGTGAAGGGACAGGGGGGTGGGGGACCCAGTACTTC.

The rearrangement joins TRBV9 to TRBJ2-3; D is perhaps TRBD2 (6 bases). The CDR3 extends over 17 amino acids. Germline V CDR1 and CDR2: SGDLS, YYNGEE. Deletions cut 6 bases from V and 0 bases from J, with 20 bases between. CDR3: CASTPSVGGASTDTQYF. CDR3 nucleotide sequence: TGTGCCAGCACCCCGTCCGTGGGGGGAGCTAGCACAGATACGCAGTATTTT.

This clonotype was recorded a few times. CDR3: CASSEGNTEAFF. DNA of the CDR3: TGTGCCAGCAGTGAGGGGAACACTGAAGCTTTCTTT. The chain joins TRBV2 to TRBJ1-1; no reliable D call. V was shortened by 3 bases and J by 1 base, with 3 bases between the two germline ends. Germline V CDR1 and CDR2: SNHLY, FYNNEI. The CDR3 has 12 amino acids.

The chain links TRBV9 to TRBJ1-4; 9 bases are shared with TRBD1. V shed 7 bases, J shed 3 bases, and the junction held 7 bases outside the gene matches. Looked up from germline, CDR1 is SGDLS and CDR2 is YYNGEE. This CDR3 has 15 residues. The CDR3 DNA reads as TGTGCCAGCGGAGCTAGGGACAGGGCTAATGAAAAACTGTTTTTT. Residues: CASGARDRANEKLFF.

This clonotype was observed a handful of times. V and J are TRBV18 and TRBJ1-5, with 11 bases that match TRBD1. V shed 3 bases and J 5 bases; nucleotides not matched to a gene: 3. The CDR3 runs to 15 residues. Germline CDR1 KGHSH, CDR2 LQKENI. The CDR3 DNA reads as TGTGCCAGCTCACCCGGGACAGGGGGAGATCAGCCCCAGCATTTT. Amino acids: CASSPGTGGDQPQHF. Full variable domain (rest looked up from reference TRBV18 and TRBJ1-5): NAGVMQNPRHLVRRRGQEARLRCSPMKGHSHVYWYRQLPEEGLKFMVYLQKENIIDESGMPKERFSAEFPKEGPSILRIQQVVRGDSAAYFCASSPGTGGDQPQHFGDGTRLSIL.

This rearrangement joins TRBV29-1 to TRBJ2-7; 13 bases fit TRBD2. With 4 bases clipped from V and 6 bases from J, the junction kept 9 bases outside the gene matches. The germline CDR1 and CDR2 sequences are SQVTM and ANQGSEA. The CDR3 loop spans 15 amino acids. CDR3 amino acids: CSVGFGLAGAGEQYF. CDR3 in DNA: TGCAGCGTTGGATTCGGACTAGCGGGAGCTGGCGAGCAGTACTTC.

This rearrangement joins TRBV3-1 to TRBJ1-2; no clear D gene. Germline V lookup: CDR1 LGHDT, CDR2 YNNKEL (reference sequence). The CDR3 is 12 residues long. The germline V and J ends were trimmed by 1 base and 8 bases, with 8 bases remaining between them. The CDR3 coding sequence is TGTGCCAGCAGCCAAGGAACACAAGGCTACACCTTC. As protein: CASSQGTQGYTF.

V and J are TRBV2 and TRBJ1-5; D not certain. There are 15 residues in the CDR3. Trimming took off 4 bases at V and 0 bases at J, with 10 bases between the two ends. In germline, CDR1 is SNHLY, CDR2 FYNNEI. The CDR3 DNA reads TGTGCCAGCAGTGGTGGTCGTAATAGCAATCAGCCCCAGCATTTT. Protein product: CASSGGRNSNQPQHF.

J is TRBJ2-1 and V is TRBV18; 12 bases match TRBD2. V was clipped by 3 bases and J by 10 bases; unmatched bases: 7. The CDR3 covers 15 residues. Per the germline V gene, CDR1 is KGHSH and CDR2 is LQKENI. In nucleotides, the CDR3 is TGTGCCAGCTCACCTTGGACTAGCGGGAAGCGGGAGCAGTTCTTC. Translating gives CASSPWTSGKREQFF.

The chain employs TRBV5-4 and TRBJ1-1; D possibly corresponds to TRBD1 (6 bases). Germline CDR1 and CDR2: SGHNT and YYREEE (reference sequence). This CDR3 spans 18 amino acids. The germline V and J ends were trimmed by 0 bases and 1 base, with 19 bases remaining between them. This CDR3 is CASSLARGLGQTNTEAFF. The CDR3 region has the DNA TGTGCCAGCAGCTTGGCCCGAGGTTTAGGACAGACGAACACTGAAGCTTTCTTT.

The V call is TRBV27, the J call TRBJ2-7, with TRBD2 matching 7 bases. The CDR3 runs 14 residues. From germline, CDR1 is MNHEY and CDR2 SMNVEV (reference sequence). Trimming removed 6 bases from V and 6 bases from J; junction bases left unmatched: 11. DNA for the CDR3: TGTGCCAGCAGCCTATGGTCTAGCGGTTCCGAGCAGTACTTC. It is translated as CASSLWSSGSEQYF.

J is TRBJ1-1 and V is TRBV7-9; D not certain. The CDR3 length is 16 residues. Trimming removed 5 bases at V and 0 bases at J, with 16 bases between. Germline V lookup: CDR1 SEHNR, CDR2 FQNEAQ (reference sequence). CDR3 residues: CASSTFGDALNTEAFF. As DNA, the CDR3 is TGTGCCAGCAGCACGTTCGGGGATGCGCTGAACACTGAAGCTTTCTTT.

The CDR3 DNA sequence: TGTGCCAGCAGCTCACTAGCGGGAGAACGATACGAGCAGTACTTC. It translates to CASSSLAGERYEQYF. The chain has TRBV5-4 and TRBJ2-7; 11 bases are shared with TRBD2. This CDR3 contains 15 residues. Trimming at V came to 3 bases and at J to 4 bases, leaving 6 bases not matched to a gene. In germline, CDR1 is SGHNT, CDR2 YYREEE (reference sequence).

This sequence joins TRBV25-1 and TRBJ2-5; the D gene could be TRBD1 or TRBD2 (5 bases each). V was trimmed by 5 bases and J by 4 bases, leaving 11 bases between them. The CDR3 length is 13 residues. Germline CDR1 reads MGHDK; CDR2 reads SYGVNS. The CDR3 reads CASSYDGTETQYF. The CDR3 nucleotides are TGTGCCAGCAGTTATGATGGGACAGAGACCCAGTACTTC.

This rearrangement joins TRBV5-1 to TRBJ2-1, with D hard to call. Germline V gene data show CDR1 as SGHRS and CDR2 as YFSETQ. Trimming cost V 0 bases and J 8 bases, with 9 bases left between them. The CDR3 contains 13 residues. DNA of the CDR3: TGCGCCAGCAGCTTGGTTGGTGACGATGAGCAGTTCTTC. It codes for CASSLVGDDEQFF.

The count of this clonotype is one. This chain uses TRBV30 with TRBJ2-3; 12 positions agree with TRBD1. V was pared by 3 bases and J by 2 bases, with 3 bases of the junction left unmatched. Germline V gene data show CDR1 as GTSNPN and CDR2 as SVGIG (reference sequence). The CDR3 is made up of 15 amino acids. For the CDR3, the DNA is TGTGCCTGGAGAGGGACAGGGGGCTTCACAGATACGCAGTATTTT. Translation: CAWRGTGGFTDTQYF.

The chain has TRBV6-5 and TRBJ2-5; D is tentatively TRBD1 or TRBD2 (5 bases each). Per the germline V gene, CDR1 is MNHEY and CDR2 is SVGAGI. This CDR3 spans 16 amino acids. V lost 2 bases, J lost 0 bases, and 13 bases lay in between. CDR3 nucleotides: TGTGCCAGCAGTTACGCCCCCGGGACGTACCAAGAGACCCAGTACTTC. Translated, it gives CASSYAPGTYQETQYF.

The table lists this clonotype with a count of one. The chain combines TRBV7-8 with TRBJ2-7; D tentatively fits TRBD1 or TRBD2 (5 bases each). CDR3 length: 15 residues. Germline assignment: CDR1 SGHVS and CDR2 FQNEAQ. V dropped 5 bases and J dropped 2 bases, with 16 bases sitting between them. The CDR3 nucleotides read TGTGCCAGCAGCCCCCCCGGGACGGTGACCTACGAGCAGTACTTC. Its protein product is CASSPPGTVTYEQYF.

The chain combines TRBV4-1 with TRBJ2-7; no firm D call. The length of the CDR3 is 17 residues. Germline V gene sequence: CDR1 MGHRA, CDR2 YSYEKL. Between the trimmed V and J ends, which lost 4 bases and 3 bases, there was a span of 22 bases. CDR3 loop: CASSPVSIIQYDYEQYF. CDR3 sequence (DNA): TGCGCCAGCAGCCCAGTCAGTATTATCCAGTACGACTACGAGCAGTACTTC.

This clonotype occurred once. This rearrangement joins TRBV7-3 to TRBJ2-6; TRBD1 matches at 7 bases. Germline values: CDR1 SGHTA, CDR2 FQGTGA. CDR3 length equals 16 residues. V lost 4 bases, J lost 0 bases, and 3 bases stayed unmatched. DNA for the CDR3: TGTGCCAGCAGCTCGACAGGGAGCTCTGGGGCCAACGTCCTGACTTTC. Protein sequence: CASSSTGSSGANVLTF. Together with reference TRBV7-3 and TRBJ2-6, the CDR3 gives the full variable domain: GAGVSQTPSNKVTEKGKYVELRCDPISGHTALYWYRQSLGQGPEFLIYFQGTGAADDSGLPNDRFFAVRPEGSVSTLKIQRTERGDSAVYLCASSSTGSSGANVLTFGAGSRLTVL.

The chain couples TRBV3-1 to TRBJ2-1; D is ambiguous. CDR1 and CDR2 from the germline V gene are LGHDT and YNNKEL (reference sequence). This CDR3 is 15 amino acids long. Trimming cost V 4 bases and J 0 bases, with 10 bases left between them. This chain's CDR3 is CASSRTASSYNEQFF. As DNA, the CDR3 is TGTGCCAGCAGCCGGACGGCTAGCTCCTACAATGAGCAGTTCTTC.

This sequence joins TRBV9 and TRBJ1-2; the D gene is possibly TRBD1 (6 bases). The CDR3 has 13 residues. Trimming stripped 2 bases from V and 6 bases from J, with 11 bases between. CDR1 and CDR2 from the germline V gene are SGDLS and YYNGEE. The DNA for the CDR3 is TGTGCCAGCAGCGTCGCAGGGGTCCATGGCTACACCTTC. Amino acids: CASSVAGVHGYTF.

This clonotype was counted a single time. The rearrangement links TRBV6-5 to TRBJ1-1; TRBD1 is a possible D gene (6 bases). V lost 9 bases and J 4 bases, leaving 15 bases between the germline ends. The CDR3 extends over 13 amino acids. CDR1 and CDR2 from the germline V gene are MNHEY and SVGAGI. The chain's CDR3 is CASWDIGSTEAFF. CDR3 nucleotide sequence: TGTGCCAGTTGGGACATAGGATCCACTGAAGCTTTCTTT.